The rows below give T cell receptor beta chains drawn from one sample of a study of post-analysis software for immune sequencing data. TCRdb reprocessed the PCR reads with MiXCR, giving one entry per CDR3 protein. The sample includes about 770,000 distinct CDR3 sequences, more than 45% seen only once; the top ten take around 4.7%. Sequenced material: blood. These receptors came from a girl between 10 and 17 years old with multiple sclerosis. Both conserved end residues are part of each CDR3. D genes are given only for firm matches. Clone size is stated in some rows and not others, as once, few, many or a class when expanded.

-,TRBV29-1,-,TRBJ1-2,TGCAGCGTTGAAGATCGTCGGAACTATGGCTACACCTTC,CSVEDRRNYGYTF
TRBD2,TRBV18,-,TRBJ2-3,TGTGCCAGCTCACCAACGGGACTAGCGGTCACAGATACGCAGTATTTT,CASSPTGLAVTDTQYF
TRBD1,TRBV9,few,TRBJ1-6,TGTGCCAGCAGCGAGTTCGGGACAGGGCATTCACCCCTCCACTTT,CASSEFGTGHSPLHF
-,TRBV5-5,-,TRBJ2-1,TGTGCCAGCAGCTTGGCTCCCCACAGGGTAGGCGATGAGCAGTTCTTC,CASSLAPHRVGDEQFF
-,TRBV24-1,few,TRBJ2-5,TGTGCCACCAGTCGATCCGAGACAGTGGAGACCCAGTACTTC,CATSRSETVETQYF
TRBD2,TRBV12-3/TRBV12-4,-,TRBJ2-7,TGTGCCAGCAGTCCCCCTGGGGGGGTGGAGCAGTACTTC,CASSPPGGVEQYF
TRBD1,TRBV7-9,-,TRBJ1-2,TGTGCCAGCAGCTTATCGGACAGGGTGCAATGGGGTGGCTACACCTTC,CASSLSDRVQWGGYTF
-,TRBV9,-,TRBJ1-2,TGTGCCAGCAGCGTAGGGACTAACTATGGCTACACCTTC,CASSVGTNYGYTF
-,TRBV3-1,few,TRBJ1-2,TGTGCCAGCAGCCAAGCCCCGGGACTTAACTATGGCTACACCTTC,CASSQAPGLNYGYTF
-,TRBV12-3/TRBV12-4,-,TRBJ2-3,TGTGCCAGCAGACCCTACGACAGAGATACGCAGTATTTT,CASRPYDRDTQYF
-,TRBV27,few,TRBJ1-1,TGTGCCAGCAACACGACAGCTGGGAACACTGAAGCTTTCTTT,CASNTTAGNTEAFF
TRBD1,TRBV5-1,-,TRBJ1-2,TGCGCCAGCAGCTTGGAGACAGGGGGTGTTGACTATGGCTACACCTTC,CASSLETGGVDYGYTF
TRBD2,TRBV3-1,-,TRBJ2-7,TGTGCCAGCAGTGGTAGCGGGAGCGCGTACGAGCAGTACTTC,CASSGSGSAYEQYF
TRBD1,TRBV4-2,-,TRBJ1-2,TGTGCCAGCAGCCAAGATTCCGGGACAGGGGCTAACTATGGCTACACCTTC,CASSQDSGTGANYGYTF
-,TRBV6-2/TRBV6-3,few,TRBJ2-7,TGTGCCACCGCCCCTGGGGTGCTCTACGAGCAGTACTTC,CATAPGVLYEQYF
-,TRBV3-1,few,TRBJ2-1,TGTGCCAGCAGCCAAGATGCCGGGGCCTCCTACAATGAGCAGTTCTTC,CASSQDAGASYNEQFF
TRBD2,TRBV29-1,-,TRBJ2-1,TGCAGCGAGGGACTAGCGGGAGTGGGGCAGTTCTTC,CSEGLAGVGQFF
-,TRBV15,-,TRBJ2-1,TGTGCCACCAGCAGAGATCGAGCTACGTATATTGATGAGCAGTTCTTC,CATSRDRATYIDEQFF
TRBD2,TRBV5-1,few,TRBJ2-7,TGCGCCAGCAGCACACAGGGACTAGCGGGAGTTGGGACCTACGAGCAGTACTTC,CASSTQGLAGVGTYEQYF
TRBD1,TRBV7-9,-,TRBJ1-2,TGTGCCAGCAGCTTACCGGGGACAGTAAACTATGGCTACACCTTC,CASSLPGTVNYGYTF
-,TRBV21-1,-,TRBJ2-7,TGTGCCAGCAGCTCCCCCGGGTGGGAGGGCTACGAGCAGTACTTC,CASSSPGWEGYEQYF
TRBD2,TRBV7-2,-,TRBJ2-1,TGTGCCAGCAGCTTTTGGGGACTAGCGGGTGACAGAGGGGATGAGCAGTTCTTC,CASSFWGLAGDRGDEQFF
TRBD2,TRBV28,few,TRBJ2-7,TGTGCCAGCAGTTCATCCGGGACTAGCGGGAGTAGGTACGAGCAGTACTTC,CASSSSGTSGSRYEQYF
-,TRBV20-1,few,TRBJ2-7,TGCAGTGCCAACACCCCAATAGCGGTCGCCTACGAGCAGTACTTC,CSANTPIAVAYEQYF
TRBD1,TRBV7-9,few,TRBJ1-1,TGTGCCAGCAGCCCCTTAACAGGGGGCACGAACACTGAAGCTTTCTTT,CASSPLTGGTNTEAFF
TRBD2,TRBV7-8,-,TRBJ2-7,TGTGCCAGCAGCTTAGCGGCTAGCGGGAGTAGGTACGAGCAGTACTTC,CASSLAASGSRYEQYF
TRBD1,TRBV6-2/TRBV6-3,-,TRBJ1-5,TGTGCCAGCAGGAACACGCAGGGGGCTAGCAATCAGCCCCAGCATTTT,CASRNTQGASNQPQHF
-,TRBV27,-,TRBJ2-7,TGTGCCAGCAGCCGAAATCCCACAGGTCTTGGGGAGCAGTACTTC,CASSRNPTGLGEQYF
-,TRBV12-3/TRBV12-4,-,TRBJ1-2,TGTGCCAGAAGAGAATTGAACTATGGCTACACCTTC,CARRELNYGYTF
-,TRBV7-9,-,TRBJ2-1,TGTGCCAGCAGTCCTAGCGCCCATAGCTCCTACAATGAGCAGTTCTTC,CASSPSAHSSYNEQFF
-,TRBV11-1,-,TRBJ2-1,TGTGCCAGCAGCCCAACGGGGACCTTGGGTGAGCAGTTCTTC,CASSPTGTLGEQFF
-,TRBV9,-,TRBJ1-5,TGTGCCAGCAGCGTAGAAGGTACCATAAATCAGCCCCAGCATTTT,CASSVEGTINQPQHF
TRBD2,TRBV6-2/TRBV6-3,few,TRBJ2-1,TGTGCCAGCAGTTACGAGACCCTATTTTCGGGAGGTGATTACAATGAGCAGTTCTTC,CASSYETLFSGGDYNEQFF
TRBD2,TRBV20-1,-,TRBJ2-3,TGCAGTGCGCAGCGACTAGCGGGCCTCCCCACAGATACGCAGTATTTT,CSAQRLAGLPTDTQYF
TRBD1,TRBV5-6,few,TRBJ2-5,TGTGCCAGCAGCTTAGGGCCAGGGGGAAGTCAAGAGACCCAGTACTTC,CASSLGPGGSQETQYF
-,TRBV7-2,few,TRBJ1-1,TGTGCCAGCAGCCCCCAACCTCGGAGCACTGAAGCTTTCTTT,CASSPQPRSTEAFF
TRBD1,TRBV20-1,many,TRBJ1-2,TGCAGTGCTCGTAAGATAGACAGGGGGGAGTATGGCTACACCTTC,CSARKIDRGEYGYTF
-,TRBV4-2,-,TRBJ1-2,TGTGCCAGCAGCCAAGTAGAGGGGAACTATGGCTACACCTTC,CASSQVEGNYGYTF
TRBD1,TRBV20-1,few,TRBJ2-5,TGCAGTGCCCTGGGACAGGGCCTCCAAGAGACCCAGTACTTC,CSALGQGLQETQYF
-,TRBV20-1,-,TRBJ1-5,TGCAGTGCTAGTCAACCCCAGGGTAGACAGCCCCAGCATTTT,CSASQPQGRQPQHF
TRBD1,TRBV12-5,-,TRBJ2-2,TGTGCTAGTGGTTTGCCCCCCCTAGACAGGGGTCACACCGGGGAGCTGTTTTTT,CASGLPPLDRGHTGELFF
-,TRBV20-1,few,TRBJ2-3,TGCAGTGCTCCCTCACGCCTACTCACAGATACGCAGTATTTT,CSAPSRLLTDTQYF
-,TRBV20-1,-,TRBJ2-1,TGCAGTGCTAGAGGAGGGGGGCGGGCCAGGGCCGATGAGCAGTTCTTC,CSARGGGRARADEQFF
TRBD2,TRBV12-3/TRBV12-4,few,TRBJ2-5,TGTGCCAGCAGTTTAGCCCGCCTAGCGGAAGAGACCCAGTACTTC,CASSLARLAEETQYF
-,TRBV6-1,-,TRBJ1-5,TGTGCCAGCAGCCCCACTTGGACCGGGTTTAGCAATCAGCCCCAGCATTTT,CASSPTWTGFSNQPQHF
-,TRBV10-3,few,TRBJ2-2,TGTGCCATCAGTGAGACTTTAGAGTGGACCGGGGAGCTGTTTTTT,CAISETLEWTGELFF
-,TRBV7-9,few,TRBJ2-7,TGTGCCAGCAGCTCCTTAGACGGACACACCTACGAGCAGTACTTC,CASSSLDGHTYEQYF
-,TRBV9,-,TRBJ2-6,TGTGCCAGCAGCGTGGGTCCCTTCTCTGGGGCCAACGTCCTGACTTTC,CASSVGPFSGANVLTF
-,TRBV6-5,few,TRBJ2-3,TGTGCCAGCAGGGGAGGGGGAGATACGCAGTATTTT,CASRGGGDTQYF
-,TRBV10-3,few,TRBJ2-1,TGTGCCATCAGTGAGTCGGGAGCGGAGCAGTTCTTC,CAISESGAEQFF
-,TRBV20-1,-,TRBJ2-3,TGCAGTGCCTCTGCGGGGCCGGCGGATACGCAGTATTTT,CSASAGPADTQYF
TRBD1,TRBV5-1,-,TRBJ2-5,TGCGCCAGCAGCAGATGGGACAGGGGCCGGGAGACCCAGTACTTC,CASSRWDRGRETQYF
TRBD2,TRBV7-6,-,TRBJ2-5,TGTGCCAGCAGCTTAACTGGGACTAGCGGCCGCATGGCCCAGTACTTC,CASSLTGTSGRMAQYF
-,TRBV20-1,-,TRBJ2-7,TGCAGTGCTATTGAGGGAAACTACGAGCAGTACTTC,CSAIEGNYEQYF
TRBD1,TRBV6-5,-,TRBJ1-6,TGTGCCAGCAGTTCCACCCGGACAGGGAGCTCCTATAATTCACCCCTCCACTTT,CASSSTRTGSSYNSPLHF